The rows below give T cell receptor beta chains drawn from one sample of a study of human T cells and chemical hapten exposure. Each CDR3 protein is one row after TCRdb ran MiXCR on the RACE reads. The table includes under 200,000 distinct CDR3 sequences, approximately 29% detected once. The material sequenced was whole blood, taken in connection with sensitization to the hapten diphenylcyclopropenone (DPC). These TCRs come from a woman aged 25 to 45 with alopecia areata. Some clones in this sample may be carry-over from other donors' samples. The CDR3 runs from the conserved cysteine through the conserved F or W. The D gene is left open where the match is weak. Clone size is not always given. Where it is, it says once, few, many or a class for expanded clones.

.	TRBV7-2	TRBJ1-5	13	.	TGTGCCAGCAGCCCAGACCCCTGGCAGCCCCAGCATTTT	CASSPDPWQPQHF
many	TRBV18	TRBJ2-3	11	.	TGTGCCAGCAGCCCCCAAGATACGCAGTATTTT	CASSPQDTQYF
.	TRBV29-1	TRBJ2-3	11	.	TGCAGCGTTCTTTGGGGAGATACGCAGTATTTT	CSVLWGDTQYF
.	TRBV20-1	TRBJ2-1	15	TRBD2	TGCAGTGCTAGAGTTGGACTAGCGGGAGAACAGGAGCAGTTCTTC	CSARVGLAGEQEQFF
.	TRBV6-2/TRBV6-3	TRBJ1-5	15	.	TGTGCCAGCAGTTACTCGGCGGGGGGCAATCAGCCCCAGCATTTT	CASSYSAGGNQPQHF
.	TRBV28	TRBJ2-1	14	.	TGTGCCAGCAGTACCTGGGGTACTTACAATGAGCAGTTCTTC	CASSTWGTYNEQFF
.	TRBV29-1	TRBJ2-1	13	TRBD2	TGCAGCGGAGCGGGAGGTGGGGTCGGTGAGCAGTTCTTC	CSGAGGGVGEQFF
.	TRBV15	TRBJ1-3	14	TRBD1	TGTGCCACCGGGGACAGGAGAAGTGGAAACACCATATATTTT	CATGDRRSGNTIYF
few	TRBV5-1	TRBJ2-7	15	TRBD2	TGCGCCAGCAGCTATACTAGCGGGACCCCTCGGGAGCAGTACTTC	CASSYTSGTPREQYF
.	TRBV14	TRBJ1-1	17	TRBD1	TGTGCCAGCAGCCAAGATTTGGGGACAGGGATAAACACTGAAGCTTTCTTT	CASSQDLGTGINTEAFF
.	TRBV2	TRBJ1-2	14	.	TGTGCCAGCAGTGAAGCAAGGCTTAACTATGGCTACACCTTC	CASSEARLNYGYTF
.	TRBV5-1	TRBJ1-3	14	.	TGCGCCAGCAGCGGCGGGAGCCCTGGAAACACCATATATTTT	CASSGGSPGNTIYF
few	TRBV7-2	TRBJ1-4	13	TRBD1	TGTGCCAGCACCAGGGGGGCACGGGAAAAACTGTTTTTT	CASTRGAREKLFF
.	TRBV3-1	TRBJ1-1	17	.	TGTGCCAGCAGCCAAGCTCTACTAACCCCAGGGGACACTGAAGCTTTCTTT	CASSQALLTPGDTEAFF
few	TRBV20-1	TRBJ1-3	14	TRBD1	TGCAGTGCTCAACAGGGGTGGGCGGGAAACACCATATATTTT	CSAQQGWAGNTIYF
.	TRBV12-3/TRBV12-4	TRBJ2-1	14	.	TGTGCCAGCAGCCGCCCCGGCTCCTACAATGAGCAGTTCTTC	CASSRPGSYNEQFF
few	TRBV12-3/TRBV12-4	TRBJ1-1	16	TRBD1	TGTGCCAGCGCCCAGGGGGGTTCGGGCGGGAACACTGAAGCTTTCTTT	CASAQGGSGGNTEAFF
few	TRBV5-1	TRBJ2-1	14	TRBD1	TGCGCCAGCAGCACGGGACAGTTTTACAATGAGCAGTTCTTC	CASSTGQFYNEQFF
few	TRBV5-1	TRBJ1-2	15	.	TGCGCCAGCACCCCGAGGCCCGTAACCACTGATGGCTACACCTTC	CASTPRPVTTDGYTF
.	TRBV5-1	TRBJ2-7	13	TRBD1	TGCGCCAGCAGCACAGGACAGGGGCGCGAGCAGTACTTC	CASSTGQGREQYF
.	TRBV3-1	TRBJ2-3	14	.	TGTGCCAGCAGCCGAGGACCCCGCACAGATACGCAGTATTTT	CASSRGPRTDTQYF
few	TRBV11-1	TRBJ1-1	13	.	TGTGCCAGCAGCTTAGCGTCATATACTGAAGCTTTCTTT	CASSLASYTEAFF
once	TRBV12-3/TRBV12-4	TRBJ2-4	12	.	TGTGCCAGCAGTCTCCGGGATGGCATTCAGTACTTC	CASSLRDGIQYF
.	TRBV29-1	TRBJ2-3	12	TRBD1	TGCAGCGCTCGGACAGGGCCAGATACGCAGTATTTT	CSARTGPDTQYF
.	TRBV20-1	TRBJ2-7	16	.	TGCAGTGCTAGCACCCGGGACTTCCTGGGGGCCTACGAGCAGTACTTC	CSASTRDFLGAYEQYF
.	TRBV5-5	TRBJ1-3	16	TRBD1	TGTGCCAGCAGCTTGGCGCTGACAGGGGGTGGAAACACCATATATTTT	CASSLALTGGGNTIYF
.	TRBV29-1	TRBJ2-1	15	TRBD2	TGCAGCGTGGGAAGAGCGGGAATCTCCTACAATGAGCAGTTCTTC	CSVGRAGISYNEQFF
.	TRBV10-3	TRBJ2-6	15	TRBD1	TGTGCCATCAGCGCGACAGGGTCTGGGGCCAACGTCCTGACTTTC	CAISATGSGANVLTF
.	TRBV28	TRBJ1-1	12	.	TGTGCCAGCAGCTCCGTTGACACTGAAGCTTTCTTT	CASSSVDTEAFF
.	TRBV11-2	TRBJ2-4	15	TRBD1	TGTGCCAGCAGCTCAATACAGGGGACCAAAAACATTCAGTACTTC	CASSSIQGTKNIQYF
.	TRBV7-6	TRBJ1-3	16	.	TGTGCCAGCAGCTTAGGGGTCAGGGGACCTGGAAACACCATATATTTT	CASSLGVRGPGNTIYF
.	TRBV5-1	TRBJ2-5	13	TRBD1	TGCGCCAGCAATCCGGGACAGCAAGAGACCCAGTACTTC	CASNPGQQETQYF
few	TRBV5-5	TRBJ2-1	17	.	TGTGCCAGCAGCTTGGGGGGAGCGGGCCACCTATACAATGAGCAGTTCTTC	CASSLGGAGHLYNEQFF
few	TRBV7-9	TRBJ2-3	12	.	TGTGCCACCTCGGACTACACAGATACGCAGTATTTT	CATSDYTDTQYF
many	TRBV7-6	TRBJ1-3	14	.	TGTGCCAGCAGCTTAGCGGGCTCTGGAAACACCATATATTTT	CASSLAGSGNTIYF
.	TRBV28	TRBJ2-1	12	.	TGTGCCAGCAGTTTAGTGGCGTTTGAGCAGTTCTTC	CASSLVAFEQFF
.	TRBV29-1	TRBJ2-7	15	TRBD1	TGCAGCGTAGGGGGGGTGGGACAGGGCTCCTACGAGCAGTACTTC	CSVGGVGQGSYEQYF
.	TRBV28	TRBJ2-7	14	TRBD1	TGTGCCAGCAGCACGGGGACAGGGTTTGGCGAGCAGTACTTC	CASSTGTGFGEQYF
few	TRBV20-1	TRBJ2-3	13	.	TGCAGTCCCGTGAAGGGGCGCACAGATACGCAGTATTTT	CSPVKGRTDTQYF